The subject of this entry is one TCR beta chain. These data originate in a study of OX40 agonist ivuxolimab in advanced cancers. TCRdb keeps only in-frame clones here, not all; method: immunoSEQ multiplex PCR. The sample yields nearly 45,000 clones, roughly nine tenths seen once. The CDR3 totals 13 residues. Germline loops: CDR1 LNHDA, CDR2 SQIVND (reference sequence). Unmatched junction bases numbered 2, after V lost 3 bases and J lost 5 bases. The TCR originated in an adult with an advanced solid tumor such as melanoma, head and neck, liver or kidney cancer. The chain recombines TRBV19 with TRBJ2-5, with TRBD1 matching 8 bases. This specimen was CD4+ or CD8+ T cells sorted from blood, taken in a trial of the OX40 agonist ivuxolimab. CDR3 residues: CASSITGGETQYF. Written as DNA, the CDR3 is TGTGCCAGTAGTATTACAGGGGGGGAGACCCAGTACTTC.